These T cell receptor beta chains were read from a single sample in a study of blood T cell repertoires in COVID-19. This table comes from immunoSEQ multiplex PCR, and its TCRdb copy is limited to in-frame clones, with some not included. The sample includes approximately 49,000 clones, 82% seen only once; the top ten take about 14%. Specimen: peripheral blood. The source of these receptors is a human donor with acute or convalescent COVID-19. The donor label of this sample is uncertain. Each CDR3 is given with its conserved first and last residue. D genes are given only for firm matches. Clone size, where shown, is once, few, many, or a class for clones that have expanded.

TRBJ2-7	TRBV3-1/TRBV3-2	NA	NA	CASSQDAREQYF	TGTGCCAGCAGCCAAGACGCGCGCGAGCAGTACTTC
TRBJ2-5	TRBV6-2/TRBV6-3	TRBD2	NA	CASSFRLAGAFGLETQYF	TGTGCCAGCAGTTTCAGACTAGCGGGGGCCTTTGGGTTAGAGACCCAGTACTTC
TRBJ2-5	TRBV5-1	TRBD2	NA	CASSFQAGGRLETQYF	TGCGCCAGCAGCTTCCAAGCGGGAGGGCGGTTGGAGACCCAGTACTTC
TRBJ2-2	TRBV30	TRBD2	NA	CAWSVDPGGTPGELFF	TGTGCCTGGAGTGTGGATCCGGGAGGAACCCCCGGGGAGCTGTTTTTT
TRBJ2-1	TRBV14	NA	NA	CASSQRSRGEQFF	TGTGCCAGCAGCCAGAGGTCCCGGGGTGAGCAGTTCTTC
TRBJ2-7	TRBV18	NA	few	CASSPGQPYEQYF	TGTGCCAGCTCCCCCGGACAACCCTACGAGCAGTACTTC
TRBJ1-3	TRBV14	NA	NA	CASSQARSGNTIYF	TGTGCCAGCAGCCAGGCCCGCTCTGGAAACACCATATATTTT
TRBJ1-2	TRBV19	TRBD1	few	CASRIRDSYGYTF	TGTGCCAGTAGGATCCGGGACAGCTATGGCTACACCTTC
TRBJ2-7	TRBV4-1	TRBD1	NA	CASSPGQGRSYEQYF	TGCGCCAGCAGCCCTGGACAGGGGAGATCCTACGAGCAGTACTTC
TRBJ1-1	TRBV14	NA	NA	CASSPRAGNTEAFF	TGTGCCAGCAGCCCACGAGCCGGGAACACTGAAGCTTTCTTT
TRBJ1-2	TRBV4-2	NA	once	CASSQDREGRRPYGYTF	TGTGCCAGCAGCCAAGATCGGGAGGGCAGGCGACCTTATGGCTACACCTTC
TRBJ2-3	TRBV27	NA	NA	CATKLGGTDTQYF	TGTGCCACGAAGTTAGGGGGCACAGATACGCAGTATTTT
TRBJ2-7	TRBV6-2/TRBV6-3	NA	NA	CASSYARGGLYEQYF	TGTGCCAGCAGTTACGCTCGAGGGGGATTATACGAGCAGTACTTC
TRBJ1-3	TRBV11-2	NA	NA	CASSLDRRLAPSGNTIYF	TGTGCCAGCAGCTTAGATCGTCGATTAGCCCCCTCTGGAAACACCATATATTTT
TRBJ2-7	TRBV19	NA	NA	CASSMERAPYEQYF	TGTGCCAGTAGTATGGAGCGAGCACCCTACGAGCAGTACTTC
TRBJ2-4	TRBV11-3	TRBD1	NA	CASSHGGTGQKNIQYF	TGTGCCAGCAGCCATGGTGGGACAGGCCAGAAAAACATTCAGTACTTC
TRBJ1-1	TRBV29-1	TRBD1	NA	CSGVQGLNTEAFF	TGCAGCGGGGTACAGGGGTTGAACACTGAAGCTTTCTTT
TRBJ2-7	TRBV5-1	TRBD1	once	CASSLSGQGIGEQYF	TGCGCCAGCAGCTTGTCCGGACAGGGAATTGGCGAGCAGTACTTC
TRBJ2-3	TRBV19	TRBD2	NA	CATTRSGASTDTQYF	TGTGCCACTACCAGGAGCGGGGCTAGCACAGATACGCAGTATTTT
TRBJ2-2	TRBV28	TRBD2	NA	CAAMRGGPATGELFF	TGTGCCGCTATGCGGGGGGGCCCCGCCACCGGGGAGCTGTTTTTT
TRBJ2-1	TRBV5-1	NA	NA	CASSPQGIESYNEQFF	TGCGCCAGCAGCCCCCAGGGTATCGAGTCCTACAATGAGCAGTTCTTC
TRBJ1-2	TRBV30	TRBD1	NA	CAWRFRTGDGYTF	TGTGCCTGGAGATTCAGGACAGGGGATGGCTACACCTTC
TRBJ2-5	TRBV20-1	NA	NA	CSASFQGSETQYF	TGCAGTGCTAGTTTTCAGGGGAGTGAGACCCAGTACTTC
TRBJ2-4	TRBV7-2	NA	NA	CASTPDRSKNIQYF	TGTGCCAGCACCCCTGACAGATCCAAAAACATTCAGTACTTC
TRBJ1-6	TRBV28	TRBD1	NA	CASSTPGQGLASPLHF	TGTGCCAGCAGTACCCCGGGACAGGGGCTTGCGTCACCCCTCCACTTT
TRBJ1-5	TRBV6-5	NA	NA	CATNTGYGQPQHF	TGTGCCACAAATACAGGGTACGGTCAGCCCCAGCATTTT
TRBJ2-1	TRBV11-1	NA	NA	CASSLSVTSDEQFF	TGTGCCAGCAGCTTGTCTGTGACTAGTGATGAGCAGTTCTTC
TRBJ1-4	TRBV7-2	NA	NA	CASSLASAGNNEKLFF	TGTGCCAGCAGCTTAGCGTCGGCAGGGAATAATGAAAAACTGTTTTTT
TRBJ1-6	TRBV30	TRBD1	NA	CAWKVWDRVGSPLHF	TGTGCCTGGAAGGTTTGGGACAGGGTTGGATCACCCCTCCACTTT
TRBJ1-2	TRBV18	NA	NA	CASSPQQDNYGYTF	TGTGCCAGCTCACCCCAACAGGATAACTATGGCTACACCTTC
TRBJ1-2	TRBV10-3	NA	NA	CATINQGIGGYTF	TGTGCCACCATTAACCAGGGAATTGGTGGCTACACCTTC
TRBJ2-3	TRBV4-3	TRBD2	NA	CASSQERGASTDTQYF	TGCGCCAGCAGCCAAGAGCGGGGGGCTAGCACAGATACGCAGTATTTT
TRBJ2-1	TRBV10-2	TRBD2	NA	CASSDGDQRGNEQFF	TGCGCCAGCAGTGATGGGGACCAGCGGGGGAATGAGCAGTTCTTC
TRBJ1-3	TRBV19	TRBD1	NA	CASSIGGQGHSSSGNTIYF	TGTGCCAGTAGTATTGGCGGACAGGGCCATAGTAGCTCTGGAAACACCATATATTTT
TRBJ1-5	TRBV5-1	NA	NA	CASSLGAGDGNQPQHF	TGCGCCAGCAGCTTGGGGGCGGGGGATGGCAATCAGCCCCAGCATTTT